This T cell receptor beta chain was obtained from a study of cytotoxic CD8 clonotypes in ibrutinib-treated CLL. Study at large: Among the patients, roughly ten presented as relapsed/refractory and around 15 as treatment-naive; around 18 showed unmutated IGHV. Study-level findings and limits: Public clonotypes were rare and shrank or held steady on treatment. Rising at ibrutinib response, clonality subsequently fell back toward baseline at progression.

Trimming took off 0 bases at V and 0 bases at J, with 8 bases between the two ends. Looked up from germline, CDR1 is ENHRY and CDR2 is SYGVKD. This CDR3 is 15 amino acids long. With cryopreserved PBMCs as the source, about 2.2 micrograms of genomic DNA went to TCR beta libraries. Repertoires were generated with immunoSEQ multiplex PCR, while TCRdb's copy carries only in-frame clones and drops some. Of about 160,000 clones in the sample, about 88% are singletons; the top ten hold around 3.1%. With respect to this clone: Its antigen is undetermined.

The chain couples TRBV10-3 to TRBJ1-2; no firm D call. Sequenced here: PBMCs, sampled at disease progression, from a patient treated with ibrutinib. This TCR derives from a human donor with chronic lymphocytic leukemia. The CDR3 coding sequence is TGTGCCATCAGTGAGTCGGAGAGGTCTAACTATGGCTACACCTTC. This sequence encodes CAISESERSNYGYTF.